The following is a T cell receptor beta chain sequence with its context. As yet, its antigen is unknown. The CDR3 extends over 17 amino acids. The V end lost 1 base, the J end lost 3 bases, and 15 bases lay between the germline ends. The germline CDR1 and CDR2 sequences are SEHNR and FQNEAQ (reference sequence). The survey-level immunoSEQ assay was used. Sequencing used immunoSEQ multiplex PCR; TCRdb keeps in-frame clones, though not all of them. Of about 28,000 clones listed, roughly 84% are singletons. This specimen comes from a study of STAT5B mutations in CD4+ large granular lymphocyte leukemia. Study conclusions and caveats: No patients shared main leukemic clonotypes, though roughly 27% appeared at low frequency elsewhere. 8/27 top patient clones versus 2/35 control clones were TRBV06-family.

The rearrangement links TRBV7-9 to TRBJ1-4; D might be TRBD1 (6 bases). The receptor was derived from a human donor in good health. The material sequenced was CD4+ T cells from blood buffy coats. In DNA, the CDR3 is TGTGCCAGCAGCTTAGGCCCCCTACAGGGATCTAATGAAAAACTGTTTTTT. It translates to CASSLGPLQGSNEKLFF.